The rows below give T cell receptor beta chains drawn from one sample of a study of blood T cell repertoires in COVID-19. The method was immunoSEQ multiplex PCR; TCRdb's version includes in-frame clones alone and lacks a portion of them. This table has 270,000 or so clones, about 87% appearing once. Material for sequencing was PBMCs or T cells enriched from blood (not recorded which). The receptor set was obtained from a woman aged 25 to 39 with acute COVID-19. Both conserved end residues are part of each CDR3. The D gene is left open where the match is weak. Expanded clones are given a class, and other clones once, few, many or no size at all.

d_call	v_call	clone_size	j_call	cdr3_aa
NA	TRBV7-3	few	TRBJ2-2	CASSLMAGSNTGELFF
TRBD2	TRBV2	NA	TRBJ2-1	CASRGLAESSYNEQFF
NA	TRBV6-5	once	TRBJ2-7	CASTAQAGEQYF
TRBD2	TRBV4-3	few	TRBJ2-7	CASSQIAGPTFEQYF
TRBD1	TRBV5-4	NA	TRBJ2-7	CASSQPTGHSSYEQYF
TRBD2	TRBV29-1	NA	TRBJ2-7	CSVSWRERNYEQYF
TRBD2	TRBV4-2	NA	TRBJ2-3	CASSPGGGSSTDTQYF
TRBD2	TRBV5-1	NA	TRBJ2-1	CASSLESTSDEQFF
NA	TRBV28	once	TRBJ2-1	CASSFRSYNEQFF
NA	TRBV5-8	NA	TRBJ1-4	CASSERVAF
TRBD2	TRBV5-4	NA	TRBJ2-1	CASSETSRDYEQFF
TRBD1	TRBV19	NA	TRBJ1-6	CASSTGQAYNSPLHF
TRBD2	TRBV7-8	NA	TRBJ2-7	CASSLVPHARTSAGVNEQYF
TRBD1	TRBV2	NA	TRBJ1-6	CASSPGTGNSPLHF
TRBD1	TRBV28	NA	TRBJ2-1	CASSSTGTGNNEQFF
TRBD2	TRBV4-1	NA	TRBJ2-5	CASSQTGLAGETQYF